What follows are 21 T cell receptor beta chains derived from one specimen sequenced in a study of blood T cell repertoires in COVID-19 (dated by TCRdb to 2019 to 2021). The library was generated by the immunoSEQ multiplex PCR assay. What TCRdb holds here is the immuneACCESS table cut down to in-frame rearrangements. Part of the clones is not present; checked against another copy, under half of the missing clones reflect an unresolved V gene, and the others are unexplained. The sample includes around 85,000 clones, with roughly 82% observed a single time. The ten top clones hold around 7.3% of the sample. The sequenced sample consisted of peripheral blood. Receptors originate from a man aged 50 to 59 with active COVID-19.

The chain recombines TRBV28 with TRBJ1-5, with TRBD1 identical over 7 bases. CDR1 and CDR2 from the germline V gene are MDHEN and SYDVKM. The CDR3 is made up of 12 amino acids. The V and J ends lost 8 bases and 5 bases, in that order; junction bases with no gene match: 3. The CDR3 region is CASVGTDQPQHF. For the CDR3, the DNA is TGTGCCAGCGTAGGGACAGATCAGCCCCAGCATTTT.

The chain joins TRBV5-6 to TRBJ2-4; a possible D gene is TRBD2 (5 bases). The CDR3 has 14 residues. The V and J ends lost 0 bases and 4 bases respectively, with 8 bases between them. Germline lookup yields CDR1 SGHDT and CDR2 YYEEEE. The CDR3 protein is CASSLAGSKNIQYF. The CDR3 bases are TGTGCCAGCAGCTTGGCGGGATCGAAAAACATTCAGTACTTC.

The rearrangement joins TRBV5-1 to TRBJ2-7, with 8 positions matching TRBD2. This CDR3 is 16 amino acids long. The germline gives CDR1 SGHRS, CDR2 YFSETQ. V lost 7 bases to trimming and J lost 2 bases; unmatched junction nucleotides: 14. CDR3 residues: CASARVGGVSTYEQYF. In DNA, the CDR3 is TGCGCCAGCGCCCGGGTCGGGGGGGTCTCAACCTACGAGCAGTACTTC.

This rearrangement joins TRBV4-3 to TRBJ1-4; 8 nucleotides agree with TRBD1. V gave up 0 bases and J gave up 8 bases; unmatched junction bases: 5. Germline assignment: CDR1 LGHNA and CDR2 YSLEER. CDR3 size: 15 residues. CDR3 nucleotides: TGCGCCAGCAGCCAAGACGACAGGGGACGGGAAAAACTGTTTTTT. Translation gives CASSQDDRGREKLFF.

This chain links TRBV7-2 with TRBJ1-2; 9 nucleotides agree with TRBD1. CDR1 is SGHTA and CDR2 is FQGNSA in the germline V gene. The CDR3 extends over 16 amino acids. J lost 5 bases, V lost 1 base, and 8 bases had no gene match. This CDR3 reads CASSLGGTGRRYGYTF. The CDR3 region has the DNA TGTGCCAGCAGCTTAGGTGGGACAGGGCGGAGGTATGGCTACACCTTC.

The J gene is TRBJ1-4, the V gene TRBV2; maybe TRBD1 (5 bases). Trimming cost V 3 bases and J 8 bases, with 19 bases left between them. The CDR3 has 16 residues. The V gene's germline CDR1 is SNHLY and CDR2 FYNNEI. The chain's CDR3 is CASSDGTALYREKLFF. The DNA of the CDR3 is TGTGCCAGCAGTGATGGGACTGCACTCTACAGAGAAAAACTGTTTTTT. The complete variable domain, with remaining parts taken from reference TRBV2 and TRBJ1-4, reads EPEVTQTPSHQVTQMGQEVILRCVPISNHLYFYWYRQILGQKVEFLVSFYNNEISEKSEIFDDQFSVERPDGSNFTLKIRSTKLEDSAMYFCASSDGTALYREKLFFGSGTQLSVL.

V usage is TRBV10-3 and J usage is TRBJ2-3, with a weak D call TRBD2 (5 bases). The CDR3 runs to 14 residues. V was cut by 6 bases and J by 3 bases, with 13 bases left in between. Germline assignment: CDR1 ENHRY and CDR2 SYGVKD. The DNA for the CDR3 is TGTGCCATCAGGGCTAGCTTTAGTACAGATACGCAGTATTTT. It codes for CAIRASFSTDTQYF.

Only a few counts were recorded for this clone. The rearrangement joins TRBV5-6 to TRBJ1-2; 9 bases agree with TRBD1. From germline, CDR1 is SGHDT and CDR2 YYEEEE. The V segment lost 4 bases and the J segment 3 bases; nucleotides outside the gene matches: 7. This CDR3 comprises 15 residues. CDR3 amino acids: CASSDPGQGDYGYTF. In DNA, the CDR3 is TGTGCCAGCAGCGACCCGGGACAGGGCGACTATGGCTACACCTTC.

This rearrangement joins TRBV4-3 to TRBJ2-7; 11 bases line up with TRBD2. The CDR3 spans 17 residues. J was trimmed by 6 bases and V by 5 bases; bases with no gene match: 15. Germline V lookup: CDR1 LGHNA, CDR2 YSLEER. CDR3 nucleotide sequence: TGCGCCAGCAGCGGCGGTAGCGGGGGGGCCTTTCCTAGCGAGCAGTACTTC. Translated, it gives CASSGGSGGAFPSEQYF.

V and J are TRBV18 and TRBJ1-2; 8 bases fit TRBD1. J lost 2 bases, V lost 1 base, and 0 bases had no gene match. Germline loops: CDR1 KGHSH, CDR2 LQKENI. The CDR3 has 14 residues. In DNA, the CDR3 is TGTGCCAGCTCACCACGGACAGGGAACTATGGCTACACCTTC. Translated, it gives CASSPRTGNYGYTF. The variable domain in full, completed from reference TRBV18 and TRBJ1-2, reads NAGVMQNPRHLVRRRGQEARLRCSPMKGHSHVYWYRQLPEEGLKFMVYLQKENIIDESGMPKERFSAEFPKEGPSILRIQQVVRGDSAAYFCASSPRTGNYGYTFGSGTRLTVV.

This sequence joins TRBV30 and TRBJ2-2; D perhaps matches TRBD1 (6 bases). The CDR3 contains 15 residues. Germline CDR1 is GTSNPN and CDR2 is SVGIG (reference sequence). The V end lost 0 bases, the J end lost 7 bases, and 15 bases lay between the germline ends. The CDR3 loop reads CAWSVSGVSGGELFF. The CDR3 coding sequence is TGTGCCTGGAGTGTCTCAGGGGTTAGTGGCGGGGAGCTGTTTTTT.

The chain recombines TRBV6-5 with TRBJ1-4; possibly TRBD1 for D (5 bases). The germline V gene has CDR1 MNHEY and CDR2 SVGAGI. The CDR3 contains 13 residues. V was cut by 6 bases and J by 3 bases, with 8 bases left in between. The CDR3 DNA reads as TGTGCCAGCAGACCGGGGGCTAATGAAAAACTGTTTTTT. Translated: CASRPGANEKLFF.

This chain uses TRBV5-4 with TRBJ2-5, with 8 bases matching TRBD1. Per the germline V gene, CDR1 is SGHNT and CDR2 is YYREEE (reference sequence). Trimming took 0 bases from V and 9 from J; bases not matched to a gene: 10. The CDR3 covers 15 residues. DNA of the CDR3: TGTGCCAGCAGCTTGGGACAGGGGTCCCTCGGGGCCCAGTACTTC. Encoded protein: CASSLGQGSLGAQYF.

This clone was observed at least ten times. This chain connects TRBV4-3 to TRBJ2-7; D possibly corresponds to TRBD2 (6 bases). Trimming pared 0 bases from V and 3 bases from J, leaving 15 bases between. CDR1 and CDR2 from the germline V gene are LGHNA and YSLEER. This CDR3 contains 16 residues. The CDR3: CASSQESGGADYEQYF. In DNA form, the CDR3 reads TGCGCCAGCAGCCAAGAAAGTGGCGGGGCGGACTACGAGCAGTACTTC.

This chain uses TRBV11-2 with TRBJ1-2, with D hard to call. Germline lookup yields CDR1 SGHAT and CDR2 FQNNGV. The CDR3 consists of 13 residues. V was clipped by 5 bases and J by 8 bases, with 15 bases between them. The CDR3 loop reads CASSGARDGGYTF. The CDR3 DNA reads TGTGCCAGCAGCGGAGCCCGGGATGGGGGCTACACCTTC.

CDR3 loop: CASSKGGGRTEAFF. CDR3 bases: TGTGCCAGTAGTAAAGGGGGCGGTCGCACTGAAGCTTTCTTT. The chain joins TRBV19 to TRBJ1-1, with 7 nucleotides matching TRBD1. The CDR3 length is 14 residues. CDR1 and CDR2 (germline): LNHDA, SQIVND (reference sequence). Trimming at V came to 4 bases and at J to 4 bases, leaving 6 bases not matched to a gene.

The chain joins TRBV7-3 to TRBJ2-7; TRBD1 is a possible D gene (7 bases). The V and J ends lost 5 bases and 2 bases respectively, with 16 bases between them. This CDR3 is 15 amino acids long. Germline V gene sequence: CDR1 SGHTA, CDR2 FQGTGA. The DNA for the CDR3 is TGTGCCAGCAGCCCCGTCCCAGGGGGGACCTACGAGCAGTACTTC. It codes for CASSPVPGGTYEQYF.

V and J are TRBV6-5 and TRBJ2-7, with 7 bases lining up with TRBD2. The CDR3 has 14 amino acids. The V gene end was trimmed by 3 bases and the J gene end by 6 bases; junction bases not matched to a gene: 8. Germline V CDR1 and CDR2: MNHEY, SVGAGI. The CDR3 region has the DNA TGTGCCAGCAGTTATGGCGGGAGTACGGGCGAGCAGTACTTC. Translating it yields CASSYGGSTGEQYF.

The DNA of the CDR3 is TGCGCCAGCAGTTCGCCGGGACTAACGAACACCGGGGAGCTGTTTTTT. Its translation: CASSSPGLTNTGELFF. The chain combines TRBV5-1 with TRBJ2-2; 7 nucleotides align to TRBD2. The germline V gene has CDR1 SGHRS and CDR2 YFSETQ. With 5 bases clipped from V and 0 bases from J, the junction kept 7 bases outside the gene matches. The CDR3 totals 16 residues.

The V call is TRBV4-2, the J call TRBJ2-7, with no clear D. The ends were cut back, 0 bases at V and 2 bases at J, with 8 bases in the middle. The CDR3 sequence is 14 residues long. From germline, CDR1 is LGHNA and CDR2 YNFKEQ. Written as DNA, the CDR3 is TGTGCCAGCAGCCAAGACGGCAGGCCCTACGAGCAGTACTTC. Residues: CASSQDGRPYEQYF.

Comments on this clone: This sample also contains other DNA sequences that code for the same CDR3. The gene calls are TRBV28 and TRBJ1-1; D is ambiguous. Germline CDR1 is MDHEN and CDR2 is SYDVKM. V lost 3 bases and J 4 bases, leaving 9 bases between the germline ends. This CDR3 region has 13 residues. The CDR3 reads CASSFPGSTEAFF. CDR3 DNA sequence: TGTGCCAGCAGTTTTCCCGGTAGCACTGAAGCTTTCTTT.